Each of the 26 T cell receptor beta chains below was sequenced from the same sample in a study of CD8 T cells in ankylosing spondylitis. TCRdb independently ran MiXCR on the 5' RACE reads; one entry per CDR3 protein. The table lists some 120,000 distinct CDR3 sequences, about 6.5% of them singletons. Sequencing used blood, either unsorted or a sorted T cell fraction (not recorded which). Receptors were obtained from a male donor with ankylosing spondylitis or in good health (not recorded which).

This clonotype came up a few times. J is TRBJ1-5 and V is TRBV19; tentative D call: TRBD1 (5 bases). V shed 3 bases and J shed 6 bases, with 15 bases lying between them. Germline assignment: CDR1 LNHDA and CDR2 SQIVND (reference sequence). The CDR3 contains 15 residues. The CDR3 region has the DNA TGTGCCAGTAGTATCCAGGCGGGACTCGGTCAGCCCCAGCATTTT. Translating it yields CASSIQAGLGQPQHF.

At least ten counts were recorded for this clonotype. CDR3 in amino acids: CASSDRGYGYTF. CDR3 bases: TGCGCCAGCAGCGACAGGGGCTATGGCTACACCTTC. This rearrangement joins TRBV5-1 to TRBJ1-2; 8 positions match TRBD1. The V gene's germline CDR1 is SGHRS and CDR2 YFSETQ. V trimming: 4 bases; J trimming: 4 bases; junction bases outside the gene matches: 0. This CDR3 has 12 residues. The whole variable domain, remainder taken from reference TRBV5-1 and TRBJ1-2, is KAGVTQTPRYLIKTRGQQVTLSCSPISGHRSVSWYQQTPGQGLQFLFEYFSETQRNKGNFPGRFSGRQFSNSRSEMNVSTLELGDSALYLCASSDRGYGYTFGSGTRLTVV.

This clonotype was picked up many times. The rearrangement uses TRBV10-3 and TRBJ1-2; 7 bases are a match to TRBD1. With 7 bases clipped from V and 0 bases from J, the junction kept 5 bases outside the gene matches. Germline V gene sequence: CDR1 ENHRY, CDR2 SYGVKD. The CDR3 is 14 amino acids. CDR3 sequence: CAITGQDPNYGYTF. The CDR3 nucleotides read TGTGCCATCACCGGACAGGATCCTAACTATGGCTACACCTTC.

Many counts were recorded for this clonotype. The J gene is TRBJ1-1, the V gene TRBV20-1, with D possibly TRBD1 on 6 matching bases. The germline CDR1 and CDR2 sequences are DFQATT and SNEGSKA (reference sequence). The CDR3 is made up of 15 amino acids. V lost 3 bases, J lost 1 base, and 15 bases lay in between. The CDR3 spells CSASRGGAENTEAFF. CDR3 DNA sequence: TGCAGTGCTAGTCGCGGGGGGGCAGAGAACACTGAAGCTTTCTTT.

This clonotype was found many times. The chain employs TRBV30 and TRBJ2-7; no clear D gene. The CDR3 is 12 amino acids. The V end was cut by 0 bases, the J end by 2 bases, with 5 bases between. Germline lookup yields CDR1 GTSNPN and CDR2 SVGIG (reference sequence). The CDR3 bases are TGTGCCTGGAGTGTACAAGCCTACGAGCAGTACTTC. This translates into CAWSVQAYEQYF. Based on the CDR3 plus reference TRBV30 and TRBJ2-7, the full variable domain is SQTIHQWPATLVQPVGSPLSLECTVEGTSNPNLYWYRQAAGRGLQLLFYSVGIGQISSEVPQNLSASRPQDRQFILSSKKLLLSDSGFYLCAWSVQAYEQYFGPGTRLTVT.

This clonotype was seen only a few times. The chain links TRBV12-3 or TRBV12-4 to TRBJ2-3, with D unclear. The V gene lost 7 bases and the J gene lost 1 base, with 18 bases spanning the gap. The CDR3 loop spans 16 amino acids. This chain's CDR3 is CASTPFEDTGTDTQYF. DNA of the CDR3: TGTGCCAGCACTCCCTTTGAGGATACGGGCACAGATACGCAGTATTTT.

This clonotype was counted at least ten times. The genes are TRBV6-4 and TRBJ2-7, with D maybe TRBD2 (6 bases). Trimming took 2 bases from V and 6 from J, leaving 11 bases between them. Germline lookup yields CDR1 MRHNA and CDR2 SNTAGT. This CDR3 has 13 residues. The chain's CDR3 is CASSDGFSGEQYF. CDR3 coding DNA: TGTGCCAGCAGTGACGGGTTTAGCGGCGAGCAGTACTTC.

This clonotype was seen repeatedly, ten times or more. V gene TRBV18 combines with J gene TRBJ2-1, with 8 bases lining up with TRBD2. V lost 6 bases to trimming and J lost 4 bases; unmatched junction nucleotides: 8. Germline V CDR1 and CDR2: KGHSH, LQKENI. The CDR3 consists of 15 residues. Here the CDR3 DNA reads TGTGCCAGCTCCCGCGGACTAGCACCTTACAATGAGCAGTTCTTC. Amino acid sequence: CASSRGLAPYNEQFF.

This clonotype came up many times. This sequence joins TRBV5-1 and TRBJ1-2; 9 bases are shared with TRBD1. V lost 1 base to trimming and J lost 4 bases; unmatched junction nucleotides: 5. Germline V CDR1 and CDR2: SGHRS, YFSETQ. The CDR3 has 15 amino acids. The CDR3 sequence is CASSLKQGAGYGYTF. The CDR3 bases are TGCGCCAGCAGCTTGAAACAGGGGGCTGGCTATGGCTACACCTTC. Full variable domain (remainder filled in from reference TRBV5-1 and TRBJ1-2): KAGVTQTPRYLIKTRGQQVTLSCSPISGHRSVSWYQQTPGQGLQFLFEYFSETQRNKGNFPGRFSGRQFSNSRSEMNVSTLELGDSALYLCASSLKQGAGYGYTFGSGTRLTVV.

This clonotype has ten or more counts. This chain connects TRBV20-1 to TRBJ2-7; TRBD2 matches at 7 bases. Germline CDR1 reads DFQATT; CDR2 reads SNEGSKA (reference sequence). V trimming: 2 bases; J trimming: 4 bases; junction bases outside the gene matches: 5. The CDR3 covers 13 residues. In nucleotides, the CDR3 is TGCAGTGCTAGAAAGTCTAGCGGTTACGAGCAGTACTTC. This sequence encodes CSARKSSGYEQYF.

This clonotype was counted many times. This sequence joins TRBV3-1 and TRBJ2-7; unclear D gene. The CDR3 consists of 14 residues. Looked up from germline, CDR1 is LGHDT and CDR2 is YNNKEL (reference sequence). Trimming removed 2 bases at V and 0 bases at J, with 8 bases between. Here the CDR3 reads CASSQLRTSYEQYF. CDR3 in DNA: TGTGCCAGCAGCCAATTGCGGACCTCCTACGAGCAGTACTTC.

This clonotype occurred many times. The rearrangement joins TRBV12-3 or TRBV12-4 to TRBJ2-2; 11 nucleotides align to TRBD2. This CDR3 contains 16 residues. The V and J ends lost 6 bases and 5 bases, in that order; junction bases with no gene match: 8. CDR3 DNA sequence: TGTGCCAGCAGGATAGCGGGGGGGCTAGAGACCGGGGAGCTGTTTTTT. Residues: CASRIAGGLETGELFF.

This clonotype came up many times. The chain uses TRBV18 and TRBJ1-1, with TRBD1 as a possible D gene (5 bases). Trimming left V 0 bases short and J 3 bases short, with 14 bases between. Germline values: CDR1 KGHSH, CDR2 LQKENI. This CDR3 contains 16 residues. CDR3 nucleotide sequence: TGTGCCAGCTCACCACCGTCGAGGGGAAGGGACACTGAAGCTTTCTTT. Amino acid sequence: CASSPPSRGRDTEAFF. The variable domain in full, completed from reference TRBV18 and TRBJ1-1, reads NAGVMQNPRHLVRRRGQEARLRCSPMKGHSHVYWYRQLPEEGLKFMVYLQKENIIDESGMPKERFSAEFPKEGPSILRIQQVVRGDSAAYFCASSPPSRGRDTEAFFGQGTRLTVV.

This clonotype was counted ten times or more. J is TRBJ1-2 and V is TRBV20-1; perhaps TRBD1 as D (5 bases). Per germline, CDR1 DFQATT and CDR2 SNEGSKA (reference sequence). This CDR3 spans 13 amino acids. The ends were cut back, 5 bases at V and 0 bases at J, with 10 bases in the middle. The CDR3 DNA reads TGCAGTGCTGGGATGACAGCTAACTATGGCTACACCTTC. It codes for CSAGMTANYGYTF.

This clonotype was observed many times. The gene calls are TRBV7-8 and TRBJ2-7; TRBD1 is a possible D gene (6 bases). The CDR3 is made up of 13 amino acids. Germline V gene sequence: CDR1 SGHVS, CDR2 FQNEAQ. The V gene lost 5 bases and the J gene lost 3 bases, with 11 bases spanning the gap. The CDR3 loop reads CASSTGQLYEQYF. The CDR3 nucleotides are TGTGCCAGCAGCACTGGACAGCTCTACGAGCAGTACTTC.

This clonotype was found many times. V is TRBV20-1 and J is TRBJ2-7; TRBD1 agrees at 9 bases. V lost 5 bases to trimming and J lost 4 bases; unmatched junction nucleotides: 6. Per germline, CDR1 DFQATT and CDR2 SNEGSKA (reference sequence). The CDR3 extends over 13 amino acids. The CDR3 nucleotides are TGCAGTGCTGGAGGACAGGGGAAGTACGAGCAGTACTTC. Protein: CSAGGQGKYEQYF.

This clonotype has ten or more counts. V usage is TRBV10-3 and J usage is TRBJ2-3; D is unresolved. The CDR3 consists of 12 residues. Germline V gene data show CDR1 as ENHRY and CDR2 as SYGVKD. V lost 3 bases and J lost 3, with 4 bases in between. This CDR3 is CAISERTDTQYF. DNA of the CDR3: TGTGCCATCAGTGAACGGACAGATACGCAGTATTTT.

This clonotype has ten or more counts. The genes are TRBV20-1 and TRBJ1-2; D might be TRBD1 (6 bases). The CDR3 consists of 13 residues. The V gene's germline CDR1 is DFQATT and CDR2 SNEGSKA (reference sequence). V lost 3 bases and J lost 8, with 16 bases in between. CDR3 amino acids: CSASVGRGGGYTF. The CDR3 nucleotides read TGCAGTGCTAGCGTGGGCAGGGGAGGGGGCTACACCTTC.

This clonotype was detected ten times or more. This chain connects TRBV20-1 to TRBJ2-5, with D uncertain. V lost 3 bases to trimming and J lost 1 base, with 12 bases between them. CDR1 and CDR2 from the germline V gene are DFQATT and SNEGSKA (reference sequence). The CDR3 is 14 residues long. This chain's CDR3 is CSASFASLQETQYF. CDR3 sequence (DNA): TGCAGTGCTAGCTTCGCCAGTCTCCAAGAGACCCAGTACTTC.

This clonotype was seen ten or more times. This chain connects TRBV10-3 to TRBJ1-5; tentative D call: TRBD1 (5 bases). Germline V lookup: CDR1 ENHRY, CDR2 SYGVKD. The CDR3 sequence is 14 residues long. Trimming left V 2 bases short and J 2 bases short, with 7 bases between. CDR3 sequence reads: CAISEGDGNQPQHF. CDR3 in DNA: TGTGCCATCAGTGAGGGGGACGGCAATCAGCCCCAGCATTTT.

This clonotype was counted many times. J is TRBJ1-2 and V is TRBV18; D uncertain. Germline lookup yields CDR1 KGHSH and CDR2 LQKENI. This CDR3 is 13 amino acids long. V lost 2 bases and J 4 bases, leaving 8 bases between the germline ends. The CDR3 spells CASSPKDGYGYTF. The CDR3 coding sequence is TGTGCCAGCTCACCAAAGGATGGCTATGGCTACACCTTC.

This clonotype was counted at least ten times. This sequence joins TRBV5-1 and TRBJ2-3; 9 bases agree with TRBD1. The CDR3 sequence is 15 residues long. Trimming removed 4 bases from V and 1 base from J; junction bases left unmatched: 4. Germline V gives CDR1 SGHRS, CDR2 YFSETQ. The CDR3 loop reads CASSPGQGGTDTQYF. The CDR3 DNA sequence: TGCGCCAGCAGCCCGGGACAGGGCGGCACAGATACGCAGTATTTT.

This clonotype showed up many times. V and J are TRBV11-2 and TRBJ2-4; 13 bases agree with TRBD2. V shed 1 base, J shed 2 bases, and the junction held 5 bases outside the gene matches. The length of the CDR3 is 18 residues. Germline V gene lookup returns CDR1 SGHAT and CDR2 FQNNGV. CDR3 sequence: CASSLGTSGGFPKNIQYF. The DNA for the CDR3 is TGTGCCAGCAGCTTAGGGACTAGCGGGGGCTTTCCCAAAAACATTCAGTACTTC.

The chain carries TRBV28 and TRBJ1-3, with D unresolved. Trimming stripped 5 bases from V and 0 bases from J, with 14 bases between. CDR1 is MDHEN, CDR2 SYDVKM, per germline. The CDR3 length is 16 residues. DNA of the CDR3: TGTGCCAGCAGTGAGACAAGCCCATACTCTGGAAACACCATATATTTT. It is translated as CASSETSPYSGNTIYF. The full variable domain, completed using reference TRBV28 and TRBJ1-3, is DVKVTQSSRYLVKRTGEKVFLECVQDMDHENMFWYRQDPGLGLRLIYFSYDVKMKEKGDIPEGYSVSREKKERFSLILESASTNQTSMYLCASSETSPYSGNTIYFGEGSWLTVV.

This clonotype has ten or more counts. V gene TRBV20-1 combines with J gene TRBJ1-6; 9 bases are shared with TRBD1. The germline gives CDR1 DFQATT, CDR2 SNEGSKA (reference sequence). V dropped 3 bases and J dropped 6; count of bases not matched to a gene: 12. CDR3 length: 17 amino acids. CDR3 nucleotide sequence: TGCAGTGCTAGTGACAGGGGGAGCGACCGCTTTAATTCACCCCTCCACTTT. This gives the protein CSASDRGSDRFNSPLHF.

This clonotype was observed at least ten times. The chain uses TRBV20-1 and TRBJ1-4, with 8 bases that match TRBD1. The CDR3 covers 14 residues. Germline V gives CDR1 DFQATT, CDR2 SNEGSKA (reference sequence). Germline trimming cut 6 bases from V and 8 bases from J; bases unmatched to any gene: 11. The CDR3 protein is CSAIRQGRNEKLFF. In nucleotides, the CDR3 is TGCAGTGCAATCAGACAGGGGAGGAACGAAAAACTGTTTTTT.